This TCR beta chain stems from a study of human T cells and chemical hapten exposure. Whole-study context: The study patch tested 0.01% DPC on the upper back and read results at 6 days.

Using its own MiXCR run on the RACE reads, TCRdb lists one record per CDR3 protein. The table shows approximately 340,000 distinct CDR3 sequences, with around 7% occurring only once. Time point: patch test 1, 2 weeks after DPC sensitization. Regarding treatment: therapeutic diphenylcyclopropenone sensitization with weekly scalp DPC. Every patch test was put on after a blood sample was taken. Total RNA was isolated from unfractionated whole blood. This clonotype came up a few times. The germline V and J ends were trimmed by 0 bases and 0 bases, with 14 bases remaining between them. The germline V gene has CDR1 MGHRA and CDR2 YSYEKL. This CDR3 has 17 residues.

The rearrangement links TRBV4-1 to TRBJ1-1, with a weak D call TRBD1 (5 bases). This TCR was recovered from a woman in her late teens or twenties with alopecia areata. Some clones in this sample may be carry-over from other donors' samples. The material was whole blood, obtained in connection with sensitization to the hapten diphenylcyclopropenone (DPC). CDR3 sequence reads: CASSQDFKTEMNTEAFF. As DNA, the CDR3 is TGCGCCAGCAGCCAAGATTTTAAGACAGAAATGAACACTGAAGCTTTCTTT.